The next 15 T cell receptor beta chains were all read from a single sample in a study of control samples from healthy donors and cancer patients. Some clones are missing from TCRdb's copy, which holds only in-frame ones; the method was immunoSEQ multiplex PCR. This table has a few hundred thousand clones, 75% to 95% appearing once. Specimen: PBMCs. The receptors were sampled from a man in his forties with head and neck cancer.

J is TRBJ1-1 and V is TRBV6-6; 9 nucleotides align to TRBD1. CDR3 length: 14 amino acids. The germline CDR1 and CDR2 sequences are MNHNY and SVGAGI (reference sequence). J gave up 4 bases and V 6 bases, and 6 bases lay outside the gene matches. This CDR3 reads CASSAQDRGTEAFF. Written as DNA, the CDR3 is TGTGCCAGCAGCGCCCAGGACAGGGGCACTGAAGCTTTCTTT.

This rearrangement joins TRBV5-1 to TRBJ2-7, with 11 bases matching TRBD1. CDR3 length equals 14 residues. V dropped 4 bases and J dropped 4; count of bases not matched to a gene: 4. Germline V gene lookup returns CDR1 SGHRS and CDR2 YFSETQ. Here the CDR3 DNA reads TGCGCCAGCAGCATAGGACAGGGGGCGTACGAGCAGTACTTC. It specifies CASSIGQGAYEQYF.

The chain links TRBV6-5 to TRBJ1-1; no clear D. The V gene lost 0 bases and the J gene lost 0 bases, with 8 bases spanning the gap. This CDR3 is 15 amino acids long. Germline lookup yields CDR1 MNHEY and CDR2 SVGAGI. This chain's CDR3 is CASSYSPSVNTEAFF. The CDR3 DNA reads TGTGCCAGCAGTTACTCGCCCTCAGTGAACACTGAAGCTTTCTTT.

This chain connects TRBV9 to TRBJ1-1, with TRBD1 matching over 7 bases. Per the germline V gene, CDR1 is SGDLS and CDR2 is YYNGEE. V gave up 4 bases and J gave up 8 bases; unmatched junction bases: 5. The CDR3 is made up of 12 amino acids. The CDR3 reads CASSLQGSEAFF. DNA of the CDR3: TGTGCCAGCAGCTTACAGGGGTCGGAAGCTTTCTTT.

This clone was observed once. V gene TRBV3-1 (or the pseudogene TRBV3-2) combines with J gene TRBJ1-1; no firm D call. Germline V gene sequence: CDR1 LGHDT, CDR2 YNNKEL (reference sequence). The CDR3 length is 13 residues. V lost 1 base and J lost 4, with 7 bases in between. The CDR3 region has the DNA TGTGCCAGCAGCCAAGGGTGGACCACTGAAGCTTTCTTT. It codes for CASSQGWTTEAFF.

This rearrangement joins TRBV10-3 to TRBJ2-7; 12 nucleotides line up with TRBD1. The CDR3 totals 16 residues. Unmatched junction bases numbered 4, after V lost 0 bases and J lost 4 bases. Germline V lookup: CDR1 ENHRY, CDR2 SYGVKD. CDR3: CAISESGTGGMYEQYF. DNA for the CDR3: TGTGCCATCAGTGAGTCCGGGACAGGGGGCATGTACGAGCAGTACTTC.

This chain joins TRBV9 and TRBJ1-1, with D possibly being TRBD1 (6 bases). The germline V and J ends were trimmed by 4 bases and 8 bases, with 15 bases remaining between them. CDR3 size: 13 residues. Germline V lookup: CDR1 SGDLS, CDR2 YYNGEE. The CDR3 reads CASSIRGRGEAFF. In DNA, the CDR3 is TGTGCCAGCAGCATCAGGGGACGAGGAGAAGCTTTCTTT.

The CDR3 DNA is TGCGCCAGCAGTGAGTCTGAGACCCGCACAGATACGCAGTATTTT. Its protein product is CASSESETRTDTQYF. The chain couples TRBV10-1 to TRBJ2-3; D gene ambiguous. The CDR3 totals 15 residues. V gave up 0 bases and J gave up 1 base, with 8 bases separating them. The V gene's germline CDR1 is WNHNN and CDR2 SYGVQD (reference sequence).

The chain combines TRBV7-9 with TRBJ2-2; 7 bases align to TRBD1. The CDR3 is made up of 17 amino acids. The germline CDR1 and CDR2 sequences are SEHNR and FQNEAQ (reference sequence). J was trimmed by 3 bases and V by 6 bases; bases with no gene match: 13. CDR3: CASRTDTGVRDTGELFF. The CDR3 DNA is TGTGCCAGCAGGACCGATACAGGGGTCAGGGACACCGGGGAGCTGTTTTTT.

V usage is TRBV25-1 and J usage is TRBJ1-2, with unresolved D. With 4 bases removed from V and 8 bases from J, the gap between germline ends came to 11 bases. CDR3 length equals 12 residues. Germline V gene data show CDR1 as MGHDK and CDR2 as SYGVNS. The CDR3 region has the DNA TGTGCCAGCAGTGCCACATTTTACGGCTACACCTTC. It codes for CASSATFYGYTF.

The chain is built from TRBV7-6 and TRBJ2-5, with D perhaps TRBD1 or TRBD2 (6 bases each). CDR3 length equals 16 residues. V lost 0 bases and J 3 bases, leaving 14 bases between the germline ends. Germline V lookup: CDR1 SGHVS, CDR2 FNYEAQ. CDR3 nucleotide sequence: TGTGCCAGCAGCTTAGCCCCGGGGGCTAGCGAAGAGACCCAGTACTTC. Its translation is CASSLAPGASEETQYF.

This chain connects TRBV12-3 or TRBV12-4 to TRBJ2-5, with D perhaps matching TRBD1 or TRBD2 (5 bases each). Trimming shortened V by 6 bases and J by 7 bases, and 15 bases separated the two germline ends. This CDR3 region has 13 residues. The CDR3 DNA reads TGTGCCAGCAGCAATAGGGACGACTCGACCCAGTACTTC. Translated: CASSNRDDSTQYF.

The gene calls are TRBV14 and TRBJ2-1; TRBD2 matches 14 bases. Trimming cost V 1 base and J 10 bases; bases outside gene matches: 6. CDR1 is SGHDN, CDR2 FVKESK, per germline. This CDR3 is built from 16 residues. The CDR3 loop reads CASSQGPGLAGEEQFF. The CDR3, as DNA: TGTGCCAGCAGCCAAGGACCGGGACTAGCGGGAGAAGAGCAGTTCTTC.

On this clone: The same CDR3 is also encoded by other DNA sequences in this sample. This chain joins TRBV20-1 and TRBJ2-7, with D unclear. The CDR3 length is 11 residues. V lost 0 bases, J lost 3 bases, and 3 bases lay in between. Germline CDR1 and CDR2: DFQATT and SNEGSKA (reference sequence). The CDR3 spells CSAREGYEQYF. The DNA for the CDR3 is TGCAGTGCTAGAGAAGGCTACGAGCAGTACTTC.

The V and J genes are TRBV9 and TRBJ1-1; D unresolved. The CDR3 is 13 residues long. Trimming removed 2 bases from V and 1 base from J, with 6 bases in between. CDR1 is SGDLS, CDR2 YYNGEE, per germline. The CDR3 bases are TGTGCCAGCAGCGTCACGGCGAACACTGAAGCTTTCTTT. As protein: CASSVTANTEAFF. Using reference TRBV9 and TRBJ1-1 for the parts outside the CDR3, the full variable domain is DSGVTQTPKHLITATGQRVTLRCSPRSGDLSVYWYQQSLDQGLQFLIQYYNGEERAKGNILERFSAQQFPDLHSELNLSSLELGDSALYFCASSVTANTEAFFGQGTRLTVV.